These 24 T cell receptor beta chains were sequenced from one sample in a study of cytomegalovirus exposure and HLA in healthy donors. A multiplex PCR was run with 60 Vbeta primers and 13 Jbeta primers. The method was immunoSEQ multiplex PCR; TCRdb's version includes in-frame clones alone and lacks a portion of them. The sample yields under 120,000 clones, about 70% seen once. Sequencing used PBMCs. The source of these receptors is a man between 50 and 59 years old in good health and CMV-seropositive.

The chain has TRBV7-8 and TRBJ2-2; 12 bases match TRBD2. The germline gives CDR1 SGHVS, CDR2 FQNEAQ. V gave up 4 bases and J gave up 5 bases; unmatched junction bases: 5. CDR3 length: 16 amino acids. The CDR3 coding sequence is TGTGCCAGCAGCTCCGGACTAGCGGGGTGGACCGGGGAGCTGTTTTTT. Amino acid sequence: CASSSGLAGWTGELFF.

This chain joins TRBV10-3 and TRBJ2-1; D perhaps matches TRBD2 (5 bases). Trimming pared 10 bases from V and 0 bases from J, leaving 13 bases between. Germline CDR1 is ENHRY and CDR2 is SYGVKD. The CDR3 totals 14 residues. CDR3 nucleotides: TGTGCCACCGGAGGCGGTAGCTCCTACAATGAGCAGTTCTTC. Its protein product is CATGGGSSYNEQFF.

The CDR3 DNA reads TGCGCCAGCAGCTTCCCAAGCGGGGGGGCCTTAGAGACCCAGTACTTC. Translated, it gives CASSFPSGGALETQYF. The rearrangement joins TRBV5-1 to TRBJ2-5; 10 nucleotides agree with TRBD2. V dropped 2 bases and J dropped 4; count of bases not matched to a gene: 8. The CDR3 totals 16 residues. Germline assignment: CDR1 SGHRS and CDR2 YFSETQ.

CDR3 nucleotides: TGCAGTGCACATACGGGGAATGGCTACACCTTC. The encoded protein is CSAHTGNGYTF. The genes are TRBV20-1 and TRBJ1-2, with D unresolved. Germline CDR1 is DFQATT and CDR2 is SNEGSKA (reference sequence). This CDR3 has 11 amino acids. Trimming pared 6 bases from V and 6 bases from J, leaving 11 bases between.

The V call is TRBV9, the J call TRBJ2-3, with 12 bases identical to TRBD2. Per germline, CDR1 SGDLS and CDR2 YYNGEE. Germline trimming cut 4 bases from V and 6 bases from J; bases unmatched to any gene: 6. This CDR3 comprises 15 residues. CDR3 protein: CASSPLAGGPDTQYF. The DNA of the CDR3 is TGTGCCAGCAGCCCCCTAGCGGGAGGGCCGGATACGCAGTATTTT. Full variable domain (rest looked up from reference TRBV9 and TRBJ2-3): DSGVTQTPKHLITATGQRVTLRCSPRSGDLSVYWYQQSLDQGLQFLIQYYNGEERAKGNILERFSAQQFPDLHSELNLSSLELGDSALYFCASSPLAGGPDTQYFGPGTRLTVL.

The genes are TRBV6-6 and TRBJ1-2, with TRBD1 identical over 11 bases. Trimming cost V 5 bases and J 6 bases; bases outside gene matches: 8. The CDR3 contains 15 residues. Germline assignment: CDR1 MNHNY and CDR2 SVGAGI (reference sequence). CDR3 sequence (DNA): TGTGCCAGCAGTACGAGGGACAGGGGGAAGGATGGCTACACCTTC. It encodes CASSTRDRGKDGYTF.

The rearrangement links TRBV7-3 to TRBJ2-7; 13 bases map to TRBD2. Germline V gives CDR1 SGHTA, CDR2 FQGTGA. J lost 8 bases, V lost 4 bases, and 5 bases had no gene match. The CDR3 covers 14 residues. For the CDR3, the DNA is TGTGCCAGCAGCTCCGGACTAGCGGGAGAGAAGCAGTACTTC. This codes for CASSSGLAGEKQYF.

V usage is TRBV2 and J usage is TRBJ2-7, with D maybe TRBD2 (5 bases). The CDR3 spans 12 residues. Trimming left V 5 bases short and J 4 bases short, with 9 bases between. CDR1 is SNHLY, CDR2 FYNNEI, per germline. DNA for the CDR3: TGTGCCAGCAGTAGGACGGGATACGAGCAGTACTTC. This encodes CASSRTGYEQYF.

The rearrangement links TRBV6-1 to TRBJ2-7; the match to TRBD1 covers 7 bases. Trimming at V came to 5 bases and at J to 1 base, leaving 8 bases not matched to a gene. Germline CDR1 MNHNS, CDR2 SASEGT. This CDR3 spans 15 amino acids. CDR3 in amino acids: CASSHSAGGSYEQYF. The DNA of the CDR3 is TGTGCCAGCAGTCATTCTGCAGGGGGATCCTACGAGCAGTACTTC.

This clone was seen a few times. The rearrangement links TRBV5-1 to TRBJ1-2; D might be TRBD1 (6 bases). The CDR3 has 15 residues. The V and J ends lost 0 bases and 4 bases respectively, with 13 bases between them. Germline assignment: CDR1 SGHRS and CDR2 YFSETQ. The CDR3 nucleotides are TGCGCCAGCAGCTTGGGTAACAGGGAAGCCTATGGCTACACCTTC. It is translated as CASSLGNREAYGYTF.

The chain uses TRBV29-1 and TRBJ1-2; no firm D call. The V gene's germline CDR1 is SQVTM and CDR2 ANQGSEA. CDR3 size: 11 residues. With 6 bases removed from V and 6 bases from J, the gap between germline ends came to 11 bases. In nucleotides, the CDR3 is TGCAGCGTGGAGAACCCGAATGGCTACACCTTC. It encodes CSVENPNGYTF. The entire variable domain, with the rest obtained from reference TRBV29-1 and TRBJ1-2, is as follows: SAVISQKPSRDICQRGTSLTIQCQVDSQVTMMFWYRQQPGQSLTLIATANQGSEATYESGFVIDKFPISRPNLTFSTLTVSNMSPEDSSIYLCSVENPNGYTFGSGTRLTVV.

This clone was observed many times. Within the sample, other DNA sequences also encode this same CDR3. The chain couples TRBV28 to TRBJ1-2; no clear D gene. CDR1 is MDHEN, CDR2 SYDVKM, per germline. The germline V and J ends were trimmed by 3 bases and 6 bases, with 8 bases remaining between them. This CDR3 comprises 12 residues. The CDR3 reads CASSFGGDGYTF. The CDR3 region has the DNA TGTGCCAGCAGTTTTGGAGGAGATGGCTACACCTTC.

This clone was counted once. The chain recombines TRBV9 with TRBJ2-7; 10 bases match TRBD2. Germline V gives CDR1 SGDLS, CDR2 YYNGEE. After removal of 0 bases from V and 6 bases from J, the junction contained 12 bases not matched to a gene. The CDR3 runs to 17 residues. Here the CDR3 reads CASSVEFASGGRGEQYF. The CDR3 nucleotides are TGTGCCAGCAGCGTAGAGTTCGCTAGCGGGGGACGGGGCGAGCAGTACTTC.

This clone was found a few times. V and J are TRBV5-5 and TRBJ2-2; D might be TRBD1 (5 bases). Germline values: CDR1 SGHKS, CDR2 YYEKEE (reference sequence). Trimming took 5 bases from V and 1 from J, leaving 12 bases between them. The CDR3 is 15 amino acids. This CDR3 is CASSLTGLNTGELFF. CDR3 coding DNA: TGTGCCAGCAGTCTTACAGGTTTGAACACCGGGGAGCTGTTTTTT.

V is TRBV21-1 and J is TRBJ1-1; the table gives TRBD1 as D, unverified against the DNA. TRBV21-1 is labeled a pseudogene. The CDR3 totals 15 residues. CDR3 protein: CASSLWTGLLTEAFF. In nucleotides, the CDR3 is TGTGCCAGCAGCCTATGGACAGGGCTACTCACTGAAGCTTTCTTT.

This chain joins TRBV30 and TRBJ1-2; a weak D match, TRBD1 (5 bases). CDR1 and CDR2 (germline): GTSNPN, SVGIG (reference sequence). Trimming cost V 2 bases and J 0 bases, with 16 bases left between them. This CDR3 is built from 16 residues. CDR3 DNA sequence: TGTGCCTGGAGTCGACCGGGACTTAAAGCTAACTATGGCTACACCTTC. The encoded protein is CAWSRPGLKANYGYTF.

V is TRBV27 and J is TRBJ2-7; 8 bases map to TRBD1. The CDR3 spans 14 residues. The germline V gene has CDR1 MNHEY and CDR2 SMNVEV (reference sequence). The J segment lost 3 bases and the V segment lost 5 bases, leaving 6 bases of the junction unmatched. CDR3 amino acids: CASSPDRDIYEQYF. CDR3 sequence (DNA): TGTGCCAGCAGTCCGGACAGGGATATCTACGAGCAGTACTTC.

This clone was picked up a small number of times. This chain uses TRBV7-2 with TRBJ2-1; 11 bases align to TRBD1. V dropped 3 bases and J dropped 2; count of bases not matched to a gene: 0. Germline-derived CDR1 and CDR2 are SGHTA and FQGNSA. The CDR3 totals 15 residues. Here the CDR3 DNA reads TGTGCCAGCAGCTTGGACAGGGGGCCCTACAATGAGCAGTTCTTC. Protein sequence: CASSLDRGPYNEQFF.

The chain carries TRBV5-4 and TRBJ2-6; 10 bases map to TRBD1. V lost 2 bases and J lost 0; bases outside the gene matches: 5. The V gene's germline CDR1 is SGHNT and CDR2 YYREEE (reference sequence). There are 18 residues in the CDR3. CDR3 bases: TGTGCCAGCAGCTTACCGGGACAGGGGACCTCTGGGGCCAACGTCCTGACTTTC. Amino acid sequence: CASSLPGQGTSGANVLTF.

The V gene is TRBV14, the J gene TRBJ1-5; no definite D call. Deletions cut 0 bases from V and 6 bases from J, with 6 bases between. The CDR3 contains 13 residues. Germline-derived CDR1 and CDR2 are SGHDN and FVKESK. CDR3 in DNA: TGTGCCAGCAGCCAAGATTCTTTTCAGCCCCAGCATTTT. Protein sequence: CASSQDSFQPQHF.

Written as DNA, the CDR3 is TGTGCCAGTAGTAACCCGGGACAGGGAAAACCCTACGAGCAGTACTTC. It is translated as CASSNPGQGKPYEQYF. The V gene is TRBV19, the J gene TRBJ2-7; 9 bases fit TRBD1. Germline CDR1 is LNHDA and CDR2 is SQIVND (reference sequence). CDR3 size: 16 residues. J lost 2 bases, V lost 4 bases, and 9 bases had no gene match. The full variable domain, completed using reference TRBV19 and TRBJ2-7, is DGGITQSPKYLFRKEGQNVTLSCEQNLNHDAMYWYRQDPGQGLRLIYYSQIVNDFQKGDIAEGYSVSREKKESFPLTVTSAQKNPTAFYLCASSNPGQGKPYEQYFGPGTRLTVT.

The chain carries TRBV11-2 and TRBJ2-7; TRBD1 aligns across 8 bases. In germline, CDR1 is SGHAT, CDR2 FQNNGV. The trim removed 6 bases at V and 3 bases at J, leaving 7 bases unmatched. The CDR3 is made up of 14 amino acids. Written as DNA, the CDR3 is TGTGCCAGCAGGCGACCGGGACAGGTCTACGAGCAGTACTTC. Encoded protein: CASRRPGQVYEQYF.

This sequence joins TRBV5-1 and TRBJ2-7; TRBD1 might be the D (5 bases). The V gene lost 3 bases and the J gene lost 2 bases, with 15 bases spanning the gap. CDR3 length equals 15 residues. The germline V gene encodes CDR1 SGHRS and CDR2 YFSETQ. The CDR3 nucleotides read TGCGCCAGCAGCTCACCAGGGTCCGAAACCTACGAGCAGTACTTC. This codes for CASSSPGSETYEQYF.

With respect to this clone: Germline and junction disagree at one end, which may indicate a read error. The V and J genes are TRBV7-6 and TRBJ1-3, with TRBD1 matching 9 bases. This CDR3 is 16 amino acids long. Per germline, CDR1 SGHVS and CDR2 FNYEAQ. In nucleotides, the CDR3 is TGTGCCAGCAGCCTTGGACAGGGGCTCTCTGGAAACATCATATATTTT. Translated, it gives CASSLGQGLSGNIIYF.